The next 28 T cell receptor beta chains were all read from a single sample in a study of human T cells and chemical hapten exposure. Time point here: patch test 1, 2 weeks after DPC sensitization. Documented treatment: therapeutic diphenylcyclopropenone sensitization with weekly scalp DPC. One entry per CDR3 protein results from TCRdb running MiXCR on the RACE reads. The data show approximately 79,000 distinct CDR3 sequences, 10% seen once. The sample was whole blood, taken in connection with sensitization to the hapten diphenylcyclopropenone (DPC). The receptors originated from a woman aged 50 to 65 with alopecia areata. Some clones in this sample may be carry-over from other donors' samples.

The V gene is TRBV19, the J gene TRBJ1-2; TRBD1 aligns across 7 bases. V was pared by 3 bases and J by 2 bases, with 3 bases of the junction left unmatched. The CDR3 is 14 amino acids. Germline-derived CDR1 and CDR2 are LNHDA and SQIVND (reference sequence). The CDR3 spells CASSIDRENYGYTF. DNA of the CDR3: TGTGCCAGTAGTATCGACAGGGAGAACTATGGCTACACCTTC.

This clonotype occurred a few times. The CDR3 region is CASSRGDGKTQYF. CDR3 bases: TGTGCCAGCAGCCGGGGGGACGGAAAGACCCAGTACTTC. The chain couples TRBV7-9 to TRBJ2-5; 7 bases are shared with TRBD2. CDR1 and CDR2 from the germline V gene are SEHNR and FQNEAQ (reference sequence). V was clipped by 5 bases and J by 6 bases; unmatched bases: 6. The length of the CDR3 is 13 residues.

The chain couples TRBV5-6 to TRBJ1-1; D uncertain. The V end was cut by 3 bases, the J end by 0 bases, with 12 bases between. The CDR3 has 15 residues. Germline CDR1 SGHDT, CDR2 YYEEEE. CDR3 bases: TGTGCCAGCAGCTCGCTGACGGAAATGAACACTGAAGCTTTCTTT. It yields the protein CASSSLTEMNTEAFF.

This clonotype turned up a few times. V usage is TRBV5-4 and J usage is TRBJ1-4; no firm D call. Germline V gene data show CDR1 as SGHNT and CDR2 as YYREEE (reference sequence). This CDR3 has 17 amino acids. With 4 bases removed from V and 0 bases from J, the gap between germline ends came to 16 bases. The CDR3 is CASSRREGFTTNEKLFF. In DNA, the CDR3 is TGTGCCAGCAGCCGGCGGGAAGGGTTCACAACTAATGAAAAACTGTTTTTT.

The genes are TRBV3-1 and TRBJ2-7; D gene unclear. From germline, CDR1 is LGHDT and CDR2 YNNKEL (reference sequence). V was cut by 4 bases and J by 0 bases, with 10 bases left in between. There are 14 residues in the CDR3. Written as DNA, the CDR3 is TGTGCCAGCAGCCCCCGTCTTAGCTCCTACGAGCAGTACTTC. It specifies CASSPRLSSYEQYF.

This clonotype has a handful of counts. This chain uses TRBV20-1 with TRBJ2-1, with TRBD2 matching over 10 bases. This CDR3 has 12 residues. V lost 7 bases and J lost 3; bases outside the gene matches: 0. Germline-derived CDR1 and CDR2 are DFQATT and SNEGSKA (reference sequence). The CDR3 spells CSGTSGYNEQFF. The CDR3 DNA sequence: TGCAGTGGGACTAGCGGCTACAATGAGCAGTTCTTC.

The chain carries TRBV28 and TRBJ2-7; 9 nucleotides agree with TRBD2. Germline V gene sequence: CDR1 MDHEN, CDR2 SYDVKM. The CDR3 totals 16 residues. J lost 2 bases, V lost 5 bases, and 10 bases had no gene match. Written as DNA, the CDR3 is TGTGCCAGCAGTGTACTGGGGGGCGGGAGGGCCTACGAGCAGTACTTC. As protein: CASSVLGGGRAYEQYF.

The CDR3 bases are TGCGCCAGCAGTGAGAGCGGGAGGGCCTCCGAGCAGTACTTC. Translation gives CASSESGRASEQYF. The V gene is TRBV10-2, the J gene TRBJ2-7; 10 nucleotides line up with TRBD2. This CDR3 is 14 amino acids long. Losses at the gene ends were 2 bases for V and 6 bases for J; bases not matched to a gene: 4. Germline V gene lookup returns CDR1 WSHSY and CDR2 SAAADI.

This sequence joins TRBV12-3 or TRBV12-4 and TRBJ2-3; 7 bases agree with TRBD1. J gave up 9 bases and V 0 bases, and 6 bases lay outside the gene matches. CDR3 length equals 14 residues. This chain's CDR3 is CASSLAGGGNTQYF. The CDR3 region has the DNA TGTGCCAGCAGTTTAGCAGGGGGCGGAAACACGCAGTATTTT.

A single count supports this clonotype. Germline is not matched at one junction end, which may reflect a read error. The J gene is TRBJ2-3, the V gene TRBV4-2, with D maybe TRBD2 (5 bases). Germline CDR1 reads LGHNA; CDR2 reads YNFKEQ. There are 17 residues in the CDR3. The CDR3, as DNA: TGTGCCAGCAGCCAAGTATTTAGCCGAGGAGGCACAGATACGCAGAATTTT. Translation gives CASSQVFSRGGTDTQNF.

This rearrangement joins TRBV18 to TRBJ1-1; D perhaps matches TRBD1 (5 bases). The CDR3 has 11 amino acids. Trimming stripped 2 bases from V and 11 bases from J, with 9 bases between. Per the germline V gene, CDR1 is KGHSH and CDR2 is LQKENI. In nucleotides, the CDR3 is TGTGCCAGCTCACCAGACAAGGGGGCTTTCTTT. Its translation: CASSPDKGAFF.

This clonotype has just a few counts. The chain carries TRBV7-6 and TRBJ2-6; no clear D. The CDR3 contains 22 residues. Germline V gene sequence: CDR1 SGHVS, CDR2 FNYEAQ. The V and J ends lost 4 bases and 8 bases respectively, with 36 bases between them. The CDR3 coding sequence is TGTGCCAGCAGCTCCTCCGACGGATTTAGGACCTTCTTAGGCGGCGGCCCCAACGTCCTGACTTTC. Translated: CASSSSDGFRTFLGGGPNVLTF. Looking up the rest from reference TRBV7-6 and TRBJ2-6 gives the full variable domain: GAGVSQSPRYKVTKRGQDVALRCDPISGHVSLYWYRQALGQGPEFLTYFNYEAQQDKSGLPNDRFSAERPEGSISTLTIQRTEQRDSAMYRCASSSSDGFRTFLGGGPNVLTFGAGSRLTVL.

This clonotype was recorded many times. The CDR3 spells CASSRSISGNTIYF. CDR3 coding DNA: TGTGCCAGCAGTAGGTCCATCTCTGGAAACACCATATATTTT. The chain carries TRBV6-5 and TRBJ1-3; no firm D call. Per germline, CDR1 MNHEY and CDR2 SVGAGI. The length of the CDR3 is 14 residues. V lost 5 bases, J lost 0 bases, and 8 bases lay in between.

The sample holds many counts of this clonotype. This CDR3 reads CASSKGQGSEAFF. The CDR3 DNA sequence: TGCGCCAGCAGCAAGGGACAAGGGAGTGAAGCTTTCTTT. The rearrangement joins TRBV5-1 to TRBJ1-1; weak D call: TRBD1 (6 bases). CDR1 is SGHRS, CDR2 YFSETQ, per germline. Between the trimmed V and J ends, which lost 4 bases and 7 bases, there was a span of 14 bases. The CDR3 has 13 amino acids.

The V call is TRBV12-3 or TRBV12-4, the J call TRBJ2-3, with TRBD1 matching over 7 bases. The CDR3 contains 13 residues. The J segment lost 5 bases and the V segment lost 6 bases, leaving 5 bases of the junction unmatched. CDR3 residues: CASRSDREDTQYF. The CDR3, as DNA: TGTGCCAGCAGGTCCGACAGGGAAGATACGCAGTATTTT.

The chain links TRBV5-6 to TRBJ1-2; D remains ambiguous. CDR3 length: 16 amino acids. Between the trimmed V and J ends, which lost 2 bases and 2 bases, there was a span of 16 bases. Germline V gene data show CDR1 as SGHDT and CDR2 as YYEEEE. CDR3 protein: CASSFNRRATNYGYTF. The CDR3 DNA reads as TGTGCCAGCAGCTTTAACCGGCGGGCAACCAACTATGGCTACACCTTC.

This chain uses TRBV7-2 with TRBJ2-2, with D unclear. Trimming shortened V by 2 bases and J by 4 bases, and 11 bases separated the two germline ends. Germline V gene sequence: CDR1 SGHTA, CDR2 FQGNSA. The CDR3 length is 15 residues. CDR3 sequence (DNA): TGTGCCAGCAGCTTAACGCGCGGTGGCACCGGGGAGCTGTTTTTT. Translated: CASSLTRGGTGELFF.

This chain links TRBV10-2 with TRBJ2-3; D gene unclear. From germline, CDR1 is WSHSY and CDR2 SAAADI. The CDR3 length is 12 residues. V lost 4 bases and J 6 bases, leaving 8 bases between the germline ends. The CDR3 protein is CASSAAQDTQYF. In DNA, the CDR3 is TGCGCCAGCAGTGCCGCCCAGGATACGCAGTATTTT.

This clonotype came up many times. The CDR3 DNA reads TGCGCCAGCAGCTTAGGGGGCCCCAATCAGCCCCAGCATTTT. Its translation is CASSLGGPNQPQHF. The J gene is TRBJ1-5, the V gene TRBV5-1; 7 nucleotides match TRBD1. V dropped 2 bases and J dropped 3; count of bases not matched to a gene: 2. This CDR3 spans 14 amino acids. CDR1 is SGHRS and CDR2 is YFSETQ in the germline V gene.

The J gene is TRBJ2-1, the V gene TRBV12-3 or TRBV12-4; 9 nucleotides line up with TRBD1. Losses at the gene ends were 8 bases for V and 8 bases for J; bases not matched to a gene: 7. The CDR3 loop spans 13 amino acids. CDR3 residues: CASLQGARDEQFF. As DNA, the CDR3 is TGTGCCAGCCTACAGGGGGCCCGGGATGAGCAGTTCTTC.

This clonotype has just a few counts. The V gene is TRBV24-1, the J gene TRBJ1-5; possibly TRBD1 for D (6 bases). The ends were cut back, 4 bases at V and 4 bases at J, with 10 bases in the middle. In germline, CDR1 is KGHDR, CDR2 SFDVKD. The CDR3 loop spans 14 amino acids. The CDR3 region is CATSDPGQNQPQHF. CDR3 coding DNA: TGTGCCACCAGTGACCCCGGACAGAATCAGCCCCAGCATTTT.

In this sample, this clonotype turned up a few times. The chain employs TRBV7-3 and TRBJ2-7, with 12 bases matching TRBD1. V trimming: 5 bases; J trimming: 7 bases; junction bases outside the gene matches: 12. The CDR3 length is 16 residues. The germline CDR1 and CDR2 sequences are SGHTA and FQGTGA. CDR3 protein: CASSPSPGQGAREQYF. CDR3 bases: TGTGCCAGCAGCCCCTCCCCGGGACAGGGGGCTAGAGAGCAGTACTTC.

This clonotype came up many times. V is TRBV28 and J is TRBJ2-1; possible D gene TRBD1, 6 bases. Germline V gene data show CDR1 as MDHEN and CDR2 as SYDVKM. V was shortened by 7 bases and J by 5 bases, with 15 bases between the two germline ends. This CDR3 comprises 14 residues. CDR3 sequence (DNA): TGTGCCAGCACCAAAACAGGGCTCAACAATGAGCAGTTCTTC. It encodes CASTKTGLNNEQFF. The full variable domain, completed using reference TRBV28 and TRBJ2-1, is DVKVTQSSRYLVKRTGEKVFLECVQDMDHENMFWYRQDPGLGLRLIYFSYDVKMKEKGDIPEGYSVSREKKERFSLILESASTNQTSMYLCASTKTGLNNEQFFGPGTRLTVL.

CDR3 sequence (DNA): TGTGCCAGCAGTCCCCAGACTAGCGGGAGAGGGAATGAGCAGTTCTTC. Its translation: CASSPQTSGRGNEQFF. This chain links TRBV6-2 or TRBV6-3 with TRBJ2-1; 12 bases match TRBD2. The CDR3 consists of 16 residues. The V gene end was trimmed by 5 bases and the J gene end by 7 bases; junction bases not matched to a gene: 9. In germline, CDR1 is MNHEY, CDR2 SVGEGT.

This clonotype was found a few times. This sequence joins TRBV12-5 and TRBJ2-7, with D possibly matching TRBD2 (6 bases). The ends were cut back, 7 bases at V and 0 bases at J, with 10 bases in the middle. The CDR3 has 13 amino acids. Per the germline V gene, CDR1 is LGHNT and CDR2 is FRNRAP. DNA for the CDR3: TGTGCTAGTGCCCGGGGGAGCTCCTACGAGCAGTACTTC. This gives the protein CASARGSSYEQYF.

The CDR3 nucleotides read TGTGCCAGTAGCCCCCCCGGGACGCCGCCCTACGAGCAGTACTTC. Amino acid sequence: CASSPPGTPPYEQYF. The chain combines TRBV19 with TRBJ2-7, with D perhaps TRBD1 or TRBD2 (5 bases each). This CDR3 is built from 15 residues. Germline V gene lookup returns CDR1 LNHDA and CDR2 SQIVND (reference sequence). V was clipped by 6 bases and J by 2 bases, with 17 bases between them.

This clonotype turned up a few times. V and J are TRBV4-3 and TRBJ1-3; unclear D gene. The germline CDR1 and CDR2 sequences are LGHNA and YSLEER. The CDR3 covers 15 residues. V lost 3 bases to trimming and J lost 4 bases, with 13 bases between them. CDR3 loop: CASSHGGGSGNTIYF. The CDR3 DNA reads TGCGCCAGCAGCCATGGTGGAGGGAGCGGAAACACCATATATTTT.

This clonotype appeared a few times. The gene calls are TRBV7-2 and TRBJ2-3; no clear D gene. The CDR3 has 11 residues. Deletions cut 5 bases from V and 8 bases from J, with 8 bases between. Per the germline V gene, CDR1 is SGHTA and CDR2 is FQGNSA. The CDR3: CASSPPGTQYF. The CDR3 DNA sequence: TGTGCCAGCAGCCCCCCCGGTACGCAGTATTTT.